This is a list of T cell receptor beta chains from one sample in a study of metastatic and nonmetastatic thyroid tumors. TCRdb re-clonotyped the PCR reads via MiXCR. The data contain 23,000 or so clones, about 30% of them seen just once; the ten biggest clones take up 5.4%. The sample was tumor tissue. Receptors were obtained from a female donor with papillary thyroid cancer or a benign thyroid nodule (not recorded which). Some clones in this sample may be carry-over from other donors' samples. The CDR3 runs from the conserved cysteine through the conserved F or W. A D gene is named only where the DNA matches it firmly. Expanded clones are given a class, and other clones once, few, many or no size at all.

>many|TRBJ1-1|-|TRBV6-1
CASTMSLNTEAFF
TGTGCCAGCACCATGAGTTTGAACACTGAAGCTTTCTTT
>-|TRBJ1-2|-|TRBV6-1
CASSETPGGRNNYGYTF
TGTGCCAGCAGTGAAACCCCGGGCGGCAGGAATAACTATGGCTACACCTTC
>-|TRBJ1-2|TRBD1|TRBV6-1
CASTGSGGYDYTF
TGTGCCAGCACAGGATCAGGGGGATATGACTACACCTTC
>few|TRBJ2-2|TRBD1|TRBV6-2/TRBV6-3
CASSYSARGQTGELFF
TGTGCCAGCAGTTACTCGGCCAGGGGGCAAACCGGGGAGCTGTTTTTT
>many|TRBJ1-1|-|TRBV4-1
CASSQAGQRVEAFF
TGCGCCAGCAGCCAAGCGGGGCAAAGGGTTGAAGCTTTCTTT
>few|TRBJ2-3|-|TRBV2
CASSPTRITDTQYF
TGTGCCAGCAGTCCGACGAGGATCACAGATACGCAGTATTTT
>medium-sized|TRBJ2-7|-|TRBV5-1
CASSLYGWGAYEQYF
TGCGCCAGCAGCTTGTATGGCTGGGGTGCCTACGAGCAGTACTTC
>many|TRBJ2-1|-|TRBV7-3
CASSLKAGSSYNEQFF
TGTGCCAGCAGCTTAAAGGCGGGGAGCTCCTACAATGAGCAGTTCTTC
>-|TRBJ2-7|TRBD1|TRBV18
CASSLGTDAYEQYF
TGTGCCAGCTCACTAGGGACAGATGCCTACGAGCAGTACTTC
>-|TRBJ2-1|-|TRBV4-2
CASSQQTGNYNEQSF
TGTGCCAGCAGCCAACAAACAGGTAATTACAATGAGCAGTCCTTC
>-|TRBJ2-3|-|TRBV20-1
CSARGYGTDTQYF
TGCAGTGCTAGGGGCTACGGCACAGATACGCAGTATTTT
>many|TRBJ2-7|-|TRBV19
CASKIGMGVYEQYF
TGTGCCAGTAAGATTGGTATGGGAGTCTACGAGCAGTACTTC
>many|TRBJ2-7|-|TRBV10-1
CASSGDGSPYEQYF
TGCGCCAGCAGTGGGGACGGCTCTCCCTACGAGCAGTACTTC
>many|TRBJ2-1|-|TRBV4-1
CASSQGGFNEQFF
TGCGCCAGCAGCCAAGGAGGGTTCAATGAGCAGTTCTTC
>many|TRBJ1-2|-|TRBV7-6
CASSGGGANYGYTF
TGTGCCAGCAGCGGGGGGGGGGCTAACTATGGCTACACCTTC
>medium-sized|TRBJ2-7|-|TRBV6-5
CASSYPGYEQYF
TGTGCCAGCAGTTACCCGGGGTACGAGCAGTACTTC
>few|TRBJ1-3|-|TRBV6-1
CASRQSAGSGNTIYF
TGTGCCAGCAGACAGAGTGCGGGTTCTGGAAACACCATATATTTC
>-|TRBJ2-7|-|TRBV7-8
CASSPTATSCGRGEQYF
TGTGCCAGCAGCCCAACCGCTACCTCGTGCGGTAGAGGGGAGCAGTACTTC
>few|TRBJ2-4|-|TRBV7-9
CASSSTVGNIQYF
TGTGCCAGCAGCTCTACTGTGGGGAACATTCAGTACTTC
>many|TRBJ2-2|-|TRBV24-1
CATSSTGLPLSGELFF
TGTGCCACCAGTTCAACCGGGCTACCTCTCTCCGGGGAGCTGTTTTTT
>-|TRBJ2-7|TRBD1|TRBV5-6
CASRLDRGVLHEQYF
TGTGCCAGCAGATTGGACAGGGGGGTACTACACGAGCAGTACTTC
>-|TRBJ2-7|-|TRBV24-1
CATSEGYYEQYF
TGTGCCACCAGTGAGGGATACTACGAGCAGTACTTC